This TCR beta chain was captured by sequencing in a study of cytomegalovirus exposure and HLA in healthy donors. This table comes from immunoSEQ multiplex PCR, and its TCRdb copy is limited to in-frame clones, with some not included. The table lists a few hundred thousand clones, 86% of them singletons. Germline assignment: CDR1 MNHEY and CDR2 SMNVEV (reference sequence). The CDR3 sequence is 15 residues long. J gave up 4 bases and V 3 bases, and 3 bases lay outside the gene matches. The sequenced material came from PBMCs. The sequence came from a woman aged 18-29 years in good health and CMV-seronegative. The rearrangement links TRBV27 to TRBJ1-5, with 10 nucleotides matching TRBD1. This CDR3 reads CASSFGTGVNQPQHF. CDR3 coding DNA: TGTGCCAGCAGTTTCGGGACAGGGGTAAATCAGCCCCAGCATTTT.